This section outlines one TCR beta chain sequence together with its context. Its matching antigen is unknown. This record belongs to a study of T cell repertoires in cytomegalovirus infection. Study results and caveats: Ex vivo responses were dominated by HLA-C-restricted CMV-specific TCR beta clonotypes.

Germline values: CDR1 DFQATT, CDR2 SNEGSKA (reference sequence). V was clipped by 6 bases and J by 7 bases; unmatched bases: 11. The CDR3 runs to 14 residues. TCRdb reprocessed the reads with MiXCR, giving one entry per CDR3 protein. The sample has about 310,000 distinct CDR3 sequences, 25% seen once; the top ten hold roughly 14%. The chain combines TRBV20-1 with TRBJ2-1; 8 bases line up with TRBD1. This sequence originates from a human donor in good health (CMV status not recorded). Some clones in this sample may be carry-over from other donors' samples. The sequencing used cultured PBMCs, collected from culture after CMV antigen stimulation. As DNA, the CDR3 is TGCAGTGCCTTCTACCGGGACAGGAGGAATGAGCAGTTCTTC. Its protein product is CSAFYRDRRNEQFF.